This T cell receptor beta chain is from a study of blood T cells in healthy people across ages. Study results and caveats: The fall in TCR beta diversity per million T cells was roughly linear with age.

Remarks on this clonotype: Its antigen is unknown.

Sample-barcoded 5' priming and a J-beta primer mix drove a second PCR of about 7 to 11 cycles. TCRdb analysed the 5' RACE reads with MiXCR anew, one entry per CDR3 protein. The sample lists over 1,300,000 distinct CDR3 sequences, approximately 59% occurring once. Germline values: CDR1 DFQATT, CDR2 SNEGSKA (reference sequence). Trimming removed 3 bases at V and 13 bases at J, with 19 bases between. The CDR3 spans 13 residues. V and J are TRBV20-1 and TRBJ2-4; tentative D call: TRBD2 (6 bases). Sequencing input: blood. The sequence derives from a man between 18 and 35 years old in good health. CDR3 sequence: CSASGGAPLEQYF. For the CDR3, the DNA is TGCAGTGCTAGCGGGGGTGCCCCCCTTGAGCAGTACTTC.